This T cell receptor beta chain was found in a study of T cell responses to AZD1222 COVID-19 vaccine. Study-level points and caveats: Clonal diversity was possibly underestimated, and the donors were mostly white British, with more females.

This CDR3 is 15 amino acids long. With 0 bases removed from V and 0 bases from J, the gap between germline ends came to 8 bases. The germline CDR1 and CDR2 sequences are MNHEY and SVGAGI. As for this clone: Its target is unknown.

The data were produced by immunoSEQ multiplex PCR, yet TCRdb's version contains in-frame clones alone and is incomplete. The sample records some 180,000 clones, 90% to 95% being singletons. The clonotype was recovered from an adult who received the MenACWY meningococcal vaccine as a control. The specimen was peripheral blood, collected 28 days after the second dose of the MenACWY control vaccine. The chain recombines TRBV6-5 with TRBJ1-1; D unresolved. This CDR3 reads CASSYSGRLNTEAFF. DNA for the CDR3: TGTGCCAGCAGTTACTCGGGCAGGCTGAACACTGAAGCTTTCTTT.